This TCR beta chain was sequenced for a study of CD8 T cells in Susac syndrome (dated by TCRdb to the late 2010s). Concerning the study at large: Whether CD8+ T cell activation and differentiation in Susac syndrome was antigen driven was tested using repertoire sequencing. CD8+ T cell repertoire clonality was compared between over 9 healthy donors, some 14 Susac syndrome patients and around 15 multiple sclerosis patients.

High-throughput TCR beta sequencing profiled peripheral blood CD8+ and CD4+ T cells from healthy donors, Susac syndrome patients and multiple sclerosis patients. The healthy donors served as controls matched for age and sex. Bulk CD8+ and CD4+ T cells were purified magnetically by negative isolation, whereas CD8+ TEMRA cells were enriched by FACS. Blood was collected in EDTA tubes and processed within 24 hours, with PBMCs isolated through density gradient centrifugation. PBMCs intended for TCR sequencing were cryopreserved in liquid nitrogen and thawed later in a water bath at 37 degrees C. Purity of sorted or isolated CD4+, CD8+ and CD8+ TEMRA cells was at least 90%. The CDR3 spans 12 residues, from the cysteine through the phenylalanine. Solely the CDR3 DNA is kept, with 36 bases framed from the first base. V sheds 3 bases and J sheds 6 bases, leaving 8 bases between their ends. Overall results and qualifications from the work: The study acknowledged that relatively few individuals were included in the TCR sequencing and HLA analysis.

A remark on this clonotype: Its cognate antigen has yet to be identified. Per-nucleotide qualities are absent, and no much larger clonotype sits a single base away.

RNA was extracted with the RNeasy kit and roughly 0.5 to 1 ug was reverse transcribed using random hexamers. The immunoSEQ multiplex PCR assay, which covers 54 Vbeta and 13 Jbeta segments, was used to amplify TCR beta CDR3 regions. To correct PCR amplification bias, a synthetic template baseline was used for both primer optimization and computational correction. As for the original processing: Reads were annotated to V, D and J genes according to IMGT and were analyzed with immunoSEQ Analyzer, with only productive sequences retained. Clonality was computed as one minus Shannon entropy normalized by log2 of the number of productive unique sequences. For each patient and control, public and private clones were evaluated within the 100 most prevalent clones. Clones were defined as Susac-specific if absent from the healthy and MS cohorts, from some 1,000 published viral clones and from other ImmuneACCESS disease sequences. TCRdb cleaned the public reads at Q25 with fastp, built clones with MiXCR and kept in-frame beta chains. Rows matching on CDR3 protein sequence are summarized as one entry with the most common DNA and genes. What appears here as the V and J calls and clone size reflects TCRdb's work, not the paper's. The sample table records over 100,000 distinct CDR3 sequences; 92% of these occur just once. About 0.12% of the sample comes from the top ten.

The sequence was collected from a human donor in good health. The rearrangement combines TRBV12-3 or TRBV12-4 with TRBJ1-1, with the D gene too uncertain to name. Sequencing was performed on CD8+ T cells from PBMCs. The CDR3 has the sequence CASSLRRSEAFF. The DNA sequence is TGTGCCAGCAGTTTGCGACGATCTGAAGCTTTCTTT.